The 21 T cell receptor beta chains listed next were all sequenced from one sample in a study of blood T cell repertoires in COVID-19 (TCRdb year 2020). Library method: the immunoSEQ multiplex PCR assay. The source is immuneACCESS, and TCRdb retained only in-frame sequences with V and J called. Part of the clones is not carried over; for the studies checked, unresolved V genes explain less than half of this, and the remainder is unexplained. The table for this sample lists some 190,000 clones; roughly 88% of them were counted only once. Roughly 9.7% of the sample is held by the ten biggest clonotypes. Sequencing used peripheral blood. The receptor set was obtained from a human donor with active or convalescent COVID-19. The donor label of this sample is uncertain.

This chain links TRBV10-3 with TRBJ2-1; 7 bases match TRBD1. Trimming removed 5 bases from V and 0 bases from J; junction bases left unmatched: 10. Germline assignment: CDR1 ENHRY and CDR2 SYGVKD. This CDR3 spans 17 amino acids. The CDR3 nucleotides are TGTGCCATCAGTTCCCTTCGGGACAGCGGCTCCTACAATGAGCAGTTCTTC. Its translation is CAISSLRDSGSYNEQFF.

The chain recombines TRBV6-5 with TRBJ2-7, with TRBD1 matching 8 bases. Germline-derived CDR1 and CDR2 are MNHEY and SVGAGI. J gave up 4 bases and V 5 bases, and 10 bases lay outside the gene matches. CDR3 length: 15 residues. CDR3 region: CASSQNPGGWYEQYF. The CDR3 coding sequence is TGTGCCAGCAGTCAAAACCCAGGGGGCTGGTACGAGCAGTACTTC.

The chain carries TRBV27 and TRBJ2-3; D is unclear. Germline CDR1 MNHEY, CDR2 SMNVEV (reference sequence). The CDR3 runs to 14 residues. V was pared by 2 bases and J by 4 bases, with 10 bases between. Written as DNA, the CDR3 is TGTGCCAGCAGTTTAACGGCAGGTTCAGATACGCAGTATTTT. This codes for CASSLTAGSDTQYF.

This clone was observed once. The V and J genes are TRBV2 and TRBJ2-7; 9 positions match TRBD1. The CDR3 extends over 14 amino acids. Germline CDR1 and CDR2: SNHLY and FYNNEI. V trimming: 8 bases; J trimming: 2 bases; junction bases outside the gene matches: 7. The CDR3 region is CASRGTGNTYEQYF. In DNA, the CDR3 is TGTGCCAGCCGTGGGACAGGGAACACCTACGAGCAGTACTTC.

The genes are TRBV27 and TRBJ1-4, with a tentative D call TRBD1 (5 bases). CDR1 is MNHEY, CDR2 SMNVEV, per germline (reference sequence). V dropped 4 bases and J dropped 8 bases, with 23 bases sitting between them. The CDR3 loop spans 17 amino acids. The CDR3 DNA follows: TGTGCCAGCAGTTCAATCGTCCGGGGGAGAAATAGGGAAAAACTGTTTTTT. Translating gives CASSSIVRGRNREKLFF. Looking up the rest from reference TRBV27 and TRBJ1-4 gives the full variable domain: EAQVTQNPRYLITVTGKKLTVTCSQNMNHEYMSWYRQDPGLGLRQIYYSMNVEVTDKGDVPEGYKVSRKEKRNFPLILESPSPNQTSLYFCASSSIVRGRNREKLFFGSGTQLSVL.

The CDR3: CASTPRPPDRVVLADTQYF. CDR3 DNA sequence: TGTGCCAGTACCCCAAGACCCCCGGACAGGGTCGTACTGGCAGATACGCAGTATTTT. The chain couples TRBV19 to TRBJ2-3; the match to TRBD1 covers 8 bases. Trimming at V came to 7 bases and at J to 4 bases, leaving 22 bases not matched to a gene. There are 19 residues in the CDR3. Germline CDR1 and CDR2: LNHDA and SQIVND (reference sequence).

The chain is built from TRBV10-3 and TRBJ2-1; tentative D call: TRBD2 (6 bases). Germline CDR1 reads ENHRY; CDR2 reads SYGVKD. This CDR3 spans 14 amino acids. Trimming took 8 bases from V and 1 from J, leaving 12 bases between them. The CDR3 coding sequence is TGTGCCATCTCCTCTGGGGGGTCCTACAATGAGCAGTTCTTC. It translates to CAISSGGSYNEQFF.

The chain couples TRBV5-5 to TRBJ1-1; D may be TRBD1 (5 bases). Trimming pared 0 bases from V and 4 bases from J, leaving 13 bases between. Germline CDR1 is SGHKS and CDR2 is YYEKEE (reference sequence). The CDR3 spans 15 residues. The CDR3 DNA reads TGTGCCAGCAGCTTGGGGGGGGATGTGGGCACTGAAGCTTTCTTT. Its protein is CASSLGGDVGTEAFF.

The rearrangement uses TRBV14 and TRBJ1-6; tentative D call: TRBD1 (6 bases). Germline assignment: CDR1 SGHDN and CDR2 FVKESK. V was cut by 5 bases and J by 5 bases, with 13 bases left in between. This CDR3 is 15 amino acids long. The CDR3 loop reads CASSSGTRDNSPLHF. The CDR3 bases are TGTGCCAGCAGCTCCGGGACAAGAGATAATTCACCCCTCCACTTT.

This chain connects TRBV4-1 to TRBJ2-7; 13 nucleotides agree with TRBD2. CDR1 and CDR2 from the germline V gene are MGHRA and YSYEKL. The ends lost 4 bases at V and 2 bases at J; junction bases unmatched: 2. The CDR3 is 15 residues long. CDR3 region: CASSPGLAGAYEQYF. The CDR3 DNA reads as TGCGCCAGCAGCCCAGGACTAGCGGGGGCCTACGAGCAGTACTTC.

CDR3 bases: TGTGCCAGCAGTTACGGCCCCCTACTACGCGATACGCAGTATTTT. Protein product: CASSYGPLLRDTQYF. J is TRBJ2-3 and V is TRBV6-2 or TRBV6-3; D call uncertain. Per the germline V gene, CDR1 is MNHEY and CDR2 is SVGEGT. V was shortened by 2 bases and J by 6 bases, with 15 bases between the two germline ends. CDR3 length equals 15 residues.

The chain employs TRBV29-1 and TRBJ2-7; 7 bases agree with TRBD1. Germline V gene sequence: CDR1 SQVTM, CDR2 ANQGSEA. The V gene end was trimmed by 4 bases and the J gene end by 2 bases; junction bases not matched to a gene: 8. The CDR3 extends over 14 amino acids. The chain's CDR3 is CSVVPARGPYEQYF. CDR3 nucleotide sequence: TGCAGCGTTGTACCCGCGAGGGGGCCCTACGAGCAGTACTTC.

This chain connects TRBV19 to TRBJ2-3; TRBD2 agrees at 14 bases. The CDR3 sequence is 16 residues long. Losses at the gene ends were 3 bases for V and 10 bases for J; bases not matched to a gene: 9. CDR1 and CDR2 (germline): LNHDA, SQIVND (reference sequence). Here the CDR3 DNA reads TGTGCCAGTAGTATGAGGGGAGGGACTAGCGGGGGTTCGCAGTATTTT. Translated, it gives CASSMRGGTSGGSQYF.

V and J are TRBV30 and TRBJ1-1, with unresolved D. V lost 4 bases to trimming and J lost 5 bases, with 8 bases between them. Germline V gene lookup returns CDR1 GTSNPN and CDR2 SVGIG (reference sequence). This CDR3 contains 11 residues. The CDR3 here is CAWIRRTEAFF. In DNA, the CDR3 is TGTGCCTGGATAAGGAGGACTGAAGCTTTCTTT.

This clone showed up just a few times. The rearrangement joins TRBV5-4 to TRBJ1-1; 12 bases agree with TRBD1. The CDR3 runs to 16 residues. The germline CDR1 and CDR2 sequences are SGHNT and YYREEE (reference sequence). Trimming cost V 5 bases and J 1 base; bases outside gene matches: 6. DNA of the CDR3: TGTGCCAGCAGAGGGGACAGGGGGCTCGGGAACACTGAAGCTTTCTTT. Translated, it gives CASRGDRGLGNTEAFF.

DNA for the CDR3: TGTGCCAGCAGCTTAGAAGGAGGGACTGAGCAGTACTTC. It specifies CASSLEGGTEQYF. The V call is TRBV7-9, the J call TRBJ2-7, with a tentative D call TRBD2 (6 bases). CDR1 and CDR2 (germline): SEHNR, FQNEAQ (reference sequence). The V and J ends lost 1 base and 7 bases respectively, with 11 bases between them. CDR3 length: 13 residues. The full variable domain, its missing parts supplied by reference TRBV7-9 and TRBJ2-7, is DTGVSQNPRHKITKRGQNVTFRCDPISEHNRLYWYRQTLGQGPEFLTYFQNEAQLEKSRLLSDRFSAERPKGSFSTLEIQRTEQGDSAMYLCASSLEGGTEQYFGPGTRLTVT.

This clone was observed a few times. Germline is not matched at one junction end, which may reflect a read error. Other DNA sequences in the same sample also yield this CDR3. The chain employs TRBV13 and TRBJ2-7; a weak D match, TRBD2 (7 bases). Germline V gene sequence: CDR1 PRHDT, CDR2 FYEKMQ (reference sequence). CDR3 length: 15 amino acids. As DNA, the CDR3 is TGCGCCAGCAGCTTAGGGCGAGGGGGGGGCTACGAGCAGTACTTC. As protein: CASSLGRGGGYEQYF.

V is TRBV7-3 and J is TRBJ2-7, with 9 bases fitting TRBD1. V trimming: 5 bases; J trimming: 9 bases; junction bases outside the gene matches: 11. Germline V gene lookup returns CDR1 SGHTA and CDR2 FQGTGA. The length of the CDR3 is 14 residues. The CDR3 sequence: CASSDTGGLGTQYF. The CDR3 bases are TGTGCCAGCAGCGACACAGGGGGCCTCGGTACGCAGTACTTC.

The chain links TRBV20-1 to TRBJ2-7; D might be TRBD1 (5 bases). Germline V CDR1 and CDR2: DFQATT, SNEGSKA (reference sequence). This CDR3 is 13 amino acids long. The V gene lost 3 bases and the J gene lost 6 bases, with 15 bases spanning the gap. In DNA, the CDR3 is TGCAGTGCTAGTTTACAGGCAGGATCCGAGCAGTACTTC. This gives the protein CSASLQAGSEQYF.

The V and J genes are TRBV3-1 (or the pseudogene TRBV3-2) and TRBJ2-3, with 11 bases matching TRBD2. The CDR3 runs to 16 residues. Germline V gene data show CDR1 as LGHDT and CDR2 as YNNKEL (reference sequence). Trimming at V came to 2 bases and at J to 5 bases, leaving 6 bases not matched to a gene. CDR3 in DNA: TGTGCCAGCAGCCAACGACTAGCGGGGTTATTAGATACGCAGTATTTT. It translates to CASSQRLAGLLDTQYF.

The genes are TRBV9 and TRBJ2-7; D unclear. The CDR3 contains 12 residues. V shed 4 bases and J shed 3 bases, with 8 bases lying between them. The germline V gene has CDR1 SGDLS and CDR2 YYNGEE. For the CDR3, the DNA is TGTGCCAGCAGCCTCTCCCTCTACGAGCAGTACTTC. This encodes CASSLSLYEQYF.